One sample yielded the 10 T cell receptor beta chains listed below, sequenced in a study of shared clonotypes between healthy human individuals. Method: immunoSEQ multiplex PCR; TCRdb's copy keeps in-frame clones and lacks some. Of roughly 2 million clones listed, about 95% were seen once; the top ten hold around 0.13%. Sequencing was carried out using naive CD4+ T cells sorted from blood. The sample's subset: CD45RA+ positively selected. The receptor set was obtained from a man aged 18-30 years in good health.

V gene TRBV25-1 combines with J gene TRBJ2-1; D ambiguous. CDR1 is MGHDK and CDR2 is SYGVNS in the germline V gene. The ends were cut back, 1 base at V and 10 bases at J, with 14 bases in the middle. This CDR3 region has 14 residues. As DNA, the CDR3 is TGTGCCAGCAGTGAATTTTTAGGCGAATCAGAGCAGTTCTTC. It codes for CASSEFLGESEQFF.

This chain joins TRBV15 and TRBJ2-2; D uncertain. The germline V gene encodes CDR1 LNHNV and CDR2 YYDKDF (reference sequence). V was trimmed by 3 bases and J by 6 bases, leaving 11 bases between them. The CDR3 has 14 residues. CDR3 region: CATSSPSWAGELFF. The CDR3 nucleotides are TGTGCCACCAGCAGTCCGAGTTGGGCCGGGGAGCTGTTTTTT.

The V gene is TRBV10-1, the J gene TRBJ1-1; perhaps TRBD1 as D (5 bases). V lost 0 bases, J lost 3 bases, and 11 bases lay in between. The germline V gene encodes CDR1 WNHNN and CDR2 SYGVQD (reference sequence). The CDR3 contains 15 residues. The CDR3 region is CASSESALGDTEAFF. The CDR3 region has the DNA TGCGCCAGCAGTGAGTCGGCATTGGGGGACACTGAAGCTTTCTTT.

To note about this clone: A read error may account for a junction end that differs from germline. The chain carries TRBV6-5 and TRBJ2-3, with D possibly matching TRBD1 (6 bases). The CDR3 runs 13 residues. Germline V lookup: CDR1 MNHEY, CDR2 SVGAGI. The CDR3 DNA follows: TGTGCCAGCAGTTACCGTCCAAAGACAGGTGCGGATTTT. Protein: CASSYRPKTGADF.

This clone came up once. CDR3 coding DNA: TGTGCCAGCAGCCCGACTAGCGGGGGGGCAGGGACCCAGTACTTC. This gives the protein CASSPTSGGAGTQYF. The chain links TRBV2 to TRBJ2-5, with 14 bases aligning to TRBD2. The CDR3 has 15 residues. Trimming at V came to 6 bases and at J to 7 bases, leaving 7 bases not matched to a gene. CDR1 and CDR2 (germline): SNHLY, FYNNEI.

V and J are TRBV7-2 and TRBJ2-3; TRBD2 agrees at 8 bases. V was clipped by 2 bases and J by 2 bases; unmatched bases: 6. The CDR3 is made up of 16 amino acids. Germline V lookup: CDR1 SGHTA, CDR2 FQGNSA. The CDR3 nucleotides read TGTGCCAGCAGCTTAACTATGACTAGCGCCACAGATACGCAGTATTTT. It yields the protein CASSLTMTSATDTQYF.

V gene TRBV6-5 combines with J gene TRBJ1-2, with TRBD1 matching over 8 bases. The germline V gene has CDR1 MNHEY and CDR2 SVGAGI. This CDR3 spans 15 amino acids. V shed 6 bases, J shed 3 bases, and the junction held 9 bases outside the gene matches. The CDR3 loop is CASRTSGGAYYGYTF. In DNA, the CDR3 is TGTGCCAGCAGGACCTCAGGGGGCGCCTACTATGGCTACACCTTC.

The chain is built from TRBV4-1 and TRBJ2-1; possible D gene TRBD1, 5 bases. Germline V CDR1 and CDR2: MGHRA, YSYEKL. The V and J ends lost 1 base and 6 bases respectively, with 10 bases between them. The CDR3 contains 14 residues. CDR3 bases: TGCGCCAGCAGCCAAGGACAGCAAATCAATGAGCAGTTCTTC. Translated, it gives CASSQGQQINEQFF.

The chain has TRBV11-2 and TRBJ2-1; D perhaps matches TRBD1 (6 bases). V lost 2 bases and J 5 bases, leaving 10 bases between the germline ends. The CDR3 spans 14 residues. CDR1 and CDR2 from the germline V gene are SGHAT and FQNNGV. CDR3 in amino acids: CASSLQRGNNEQFF. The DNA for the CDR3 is TGTGCCAGCAGCTTACAGAGGGGGAACAATGAGCAGTTCTTC.

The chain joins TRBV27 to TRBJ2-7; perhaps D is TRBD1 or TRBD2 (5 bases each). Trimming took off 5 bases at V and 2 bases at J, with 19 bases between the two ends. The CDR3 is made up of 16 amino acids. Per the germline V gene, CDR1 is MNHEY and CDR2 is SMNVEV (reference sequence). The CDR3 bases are TGTGCCAGCAGTCCCCCACCTGGAAGGGGACCCTACGAGCAGTACTTC. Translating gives CASSPPPGRGPYEQYF.